This T cell receptor (beta chain) emerged from a study of neurological immune-mediated disorders. Germline V gives CDR1 SGHTA, CDR2 FQGNSA. This CDR3 is built from 12 residues. Findings of the study overall: CDR3 amino acid sequences found in expanded clones were never shared across subjects, suggesting private repertoires in all groups. One related-CDR3 cluster, which may be a signature, held the repertoires of 18 of 34 multiple sclerosis patients after phylogenetic grouping.

At least ten counts were recorded for this clonotype. Its antigen remains unknown. One end of the junction is discordant with germline, which a read error may explain. The cDNA came from 5'RACE with 10-nucleotide random UMIs. Every sequencing run produced over 180 million TCR-beta sequences, and the sequences from any one run covered 15-18 subjects. TCRdb re-analysed the 5' RACE reads in MiXCR, keeping a single row per CDR3 protein. Here the sample spans about 46,000 distinct CDR3 sequences, roughly 4.4% being singletons. The chain joins TRBV7-2 to TRBJ1-5; D gene unclear. Sequencing was performed on PBMCs. This receptor was obtained from a woman aged 55-70 years with multiple sclerosis. The chain's CDR3 is CASSFSNQPQNF. CDR3 DNA: TGTGCCAGCAGCTTTAGCAATCAGCCCCAGAATTTT. Variable domain in full (rest from reference TRBV7-2 and TRBJ1-5): GAGVSQSPSNKVTEKGKDVELRCDPISGHTALYWYRQSLGQGLEFLIYFQGNSAPDKSGLPSDRFSAERTGGSVSTLTIQRTQQEDSAVYLCASSFSNQPQNFGDGTRLSIL.